The rows below give T cell receptor beta chains drawn from one sample of a study of T cells in localized non-small cell lung cancer. This table comes from immunoSEQ multiplex PCR, and its TCRdb copy is limited to in-frame clones, with some not included. The sample holds fewer than 6,500 clones; 40% to 50% are singletons and the top ten take 15% to 20%. This material consisted of lung tumor tissue, taken before any cancer treatment. These receptors came from a man aged 35-69 years with stage I lung adenocarcinoma. Both conserved end residues are part of each CDR3. The order of the fields is CDR3 DNA, CDR3 protein, D gene, V gene, clone size, J gene. D genes are given only for firm matches. Clone size is given for some rows only: seen once, a few or many times, or a class if the clone is expanded.

TGTGCCAGCCTTGGCAGCTCTGGGGCCAACGTCCTGACTTTC	CASLGSSGANVLTF	NA	TRBV6-8	medium-sized	TRBJ2-6
TGCGCCAGCAGCCGTCGAACCTGGACAGGAAACAACACTGAAGCTTTCTTT	CASSRRTWTGNNTEAFF	TRBD1	TRBV5-1	NA	TRBJ1-1
TGCGCCAGCAGCCCCGGGACCCTAGTGGGCACAGATACGCAGTATTTT	CASSPGTLVGTDTQYF	NA	TRBV5-1	NA	TRBJ2-3
TGTGCCAGCAGCCGATACAGGGGGCATCAGTTCTTC	CASSRYRGHQFF	TRBD1	TRBV14	NA	TRBJ2-1
TGCGCCAGCAGCTCAAAGGGACAGATCCGTCCGAGTCTTGAAGCTTTCTTT	CASSSKGQIRPSLEAFF	TRBD1	TRBV5-1	NA	TRBJ1-1
TGCGCCAGCAGCACTCGGGATTTTGTGACTGAAGCTTTCTTT	CASSTRDFVTEAFF	NA	TRBV1	few	TRBJ1-1
TGTGCCAGCAGTGGAGGCTTCGGAGATTACAATGAGCAGTTCTTC	CASSGGFGDYNEQFF	NA	TRBV6-8	NA	TRBJ2-1
TGTGCCAGCTCACCACGCGAGGGGAGGATGACTAATGAAAAACTGTTTTTT	CASSPREGRMTNEKLFF	NA	TRBV18	NA	TRBJ1-4
TGTGCCAGCAGCTTGGGCGGGGGCAGGGGTCAGGCAGATACGCAGTATTTT	CASSLGGGRGQADTQYF	NA	TRBV11-3	few	TRBJ2-3
TGCAGCGTTGATTTCCAGGCTAATGAGCAGTTCTTC	CSVDFQANEQFF	NA	TRBV29-1	hyperexpanded	TRBJ2-1
TGTGCCAGCAGTGTGGGACAGGGTTTTCAGCCCCAGCATTTT	CASSVGQGFQPQHF	TRBD1	TRBV9	NA	TRBJ1-5
TGTGCCAGCAGCACCCAGCGGGAGGTTCCCGGGGAGCTGTTTTTT	CASSTQREVPGELFF	TRBD2	TRBV11-3	NA	TRBJ2-2
TGTGCCAGCAGCCTCGCGGGGACAGGGCGATACGAGCAGTACTTC	CASSLAGTGRYEQYF	TRBD1	TRBV6-8	few	TRBJ2-7
TGTGCCAGCTCACTAGGGACAGGGGGAAGCACTGAAGCTTTCTTT	CASSLGTGGSTEAFF	TRBD1	TRBV18	NA	TRBJ1-1
TGCGCCAGCAGTGATTTCGGACTAGCGGGGAGCGAGACCCAGTACTTC	CASSDFGLAGSETQYF	TRBD2	TRBV10-2	NA	TRBJ2-5
TGCGCCAGCAGCCTACAGCCCTCCGGACAGCCCCAGCATTTT	CASSLQPSGQPQHF	NA	TRBV4-1	hyperexpanded	TRBJ1-5
TGTGCCAGCTCACCCGGGGCCGCTCGGGACACCATATATTTT	CASSPGAARDTIYF	NA	TRBV18	few	TRBJ1-3
TGTGCCAGCAGCGTAGATCTTACTGACACTGAAGCTTTCTTT	CASSVDLTDTEAFF	NA	TRBV9	NA	TRBJ1-1
TGTGCCAGTAGTGGAGGGCGGCCCTCGGACCAGTACTTC	CASSGGRPSDQYF	NA	TRBV19	NA	TRBJ2-5
TGTGCCAGCAGTCCAAGACCGGGGGCTCCCTACGAGCAGTACTTC	CASSPRPGAPYEQYF	NA	TRBV6-7	NA	TRBJ2-7
TGTGCCAGCTTATCGGGAGGGGGCACAGATACGCAGTATTTT	CASLSGGGTDTQYF	TRBD2	TRBV18	few	TRBJ2-3
TGTGCCAGCAGTTACCGACCTCCGACAGACTCCCGATATAATTCACCCCTCCACTTT	CASSYRPPTDSRYNSPLHF	NA	TRBV6-8	few	TRBJ1-6
TGTGCCAGCAGAGGACCGGGACAGGGGGCTTTAAACTATGGCTACACCTTC	CASRGPGQGALNYGYTF	TRBD1	TRBV9	once	TRBJ1-2
TGTGCCAGCAGAGAAGGACAGTACCTCACTGAAGCTTTCTTT	CASREGQYLTEAFF	NA	TRBV6-8	few	TRBJ1-1
TGTGCCTGGAGTGTAGTGCAGGGGCTTGGCACTGAAGCTTTCTTT	CAWSVVQGLGTEAFF	NA	TRBV30	few	TRBJ1-1
TGTGCCAGCAGCCTACAATCAGGCGGGAATCAGCCCCAGCATTTT	CASSLQSGGNQPQHF	NA	TRBV11-3	few	TRBJ1-5
TGTGCCTGGAGCCCGCCAGGGACTTATGATTCACCCCTCCACTTT	CAWSPPGTYDSPLHF	NA	TRBV30	few	TRBJ1-6
TGTGCCAGCAGTTACTCGACAGAAGAAAAACTGTTTTTT	CASSYSTEEKLFF	NA	TRBV6-8	few	TRBJ1-4
TGTGCCAGCTCACCGGGACAAACCTACGAGCAGTACTTC	CASSPGQTYEQYF	NA	TRBV18	NA	TRBJ2-7
TGTGCCATCAGTGAGTCGGGGACAGGGGTTGGCTACACCTTC	CAISESGTGVGYTF	TRBD1	TRBV10-3	few	TRBJ1-2
TGTGCCAGCTCACCACCGATCAGGGGGCCATACAATGAGCAGTTCTTC	CASSPPIRGPYNEQFF	TRBD1	TRBV18	NA	TRBJ2-1
TGTGCCAGCAGCCCCAATGCGCGTCGAGGTGGTAACTATGGCTACACCTTC	CASSPNARRGGNYGYTF	NA	TRBV7-7	few	TRBJ1-2
TGTGCCAGCAAAGGGGATTTTCATCAGCCCCAGCATTTT	CASKGDFHQPQHF	NA	TRBV28	once	TRBJ1-5
TGTGCCAGCAGCTTAGGGTTACTAGCGGGGGCCGAGCAGTACTTC	CASSLGLLAGAEQYF	TRBD2	TRBV11-3	few	TRBJ2-7
TGTGCCAGCTCACCCGGAATCAGGGGATTACAGACCCAGTACTTC	CASSPGIRGLQTQYF	NA	TRBV18	NA	TRBJ2-5